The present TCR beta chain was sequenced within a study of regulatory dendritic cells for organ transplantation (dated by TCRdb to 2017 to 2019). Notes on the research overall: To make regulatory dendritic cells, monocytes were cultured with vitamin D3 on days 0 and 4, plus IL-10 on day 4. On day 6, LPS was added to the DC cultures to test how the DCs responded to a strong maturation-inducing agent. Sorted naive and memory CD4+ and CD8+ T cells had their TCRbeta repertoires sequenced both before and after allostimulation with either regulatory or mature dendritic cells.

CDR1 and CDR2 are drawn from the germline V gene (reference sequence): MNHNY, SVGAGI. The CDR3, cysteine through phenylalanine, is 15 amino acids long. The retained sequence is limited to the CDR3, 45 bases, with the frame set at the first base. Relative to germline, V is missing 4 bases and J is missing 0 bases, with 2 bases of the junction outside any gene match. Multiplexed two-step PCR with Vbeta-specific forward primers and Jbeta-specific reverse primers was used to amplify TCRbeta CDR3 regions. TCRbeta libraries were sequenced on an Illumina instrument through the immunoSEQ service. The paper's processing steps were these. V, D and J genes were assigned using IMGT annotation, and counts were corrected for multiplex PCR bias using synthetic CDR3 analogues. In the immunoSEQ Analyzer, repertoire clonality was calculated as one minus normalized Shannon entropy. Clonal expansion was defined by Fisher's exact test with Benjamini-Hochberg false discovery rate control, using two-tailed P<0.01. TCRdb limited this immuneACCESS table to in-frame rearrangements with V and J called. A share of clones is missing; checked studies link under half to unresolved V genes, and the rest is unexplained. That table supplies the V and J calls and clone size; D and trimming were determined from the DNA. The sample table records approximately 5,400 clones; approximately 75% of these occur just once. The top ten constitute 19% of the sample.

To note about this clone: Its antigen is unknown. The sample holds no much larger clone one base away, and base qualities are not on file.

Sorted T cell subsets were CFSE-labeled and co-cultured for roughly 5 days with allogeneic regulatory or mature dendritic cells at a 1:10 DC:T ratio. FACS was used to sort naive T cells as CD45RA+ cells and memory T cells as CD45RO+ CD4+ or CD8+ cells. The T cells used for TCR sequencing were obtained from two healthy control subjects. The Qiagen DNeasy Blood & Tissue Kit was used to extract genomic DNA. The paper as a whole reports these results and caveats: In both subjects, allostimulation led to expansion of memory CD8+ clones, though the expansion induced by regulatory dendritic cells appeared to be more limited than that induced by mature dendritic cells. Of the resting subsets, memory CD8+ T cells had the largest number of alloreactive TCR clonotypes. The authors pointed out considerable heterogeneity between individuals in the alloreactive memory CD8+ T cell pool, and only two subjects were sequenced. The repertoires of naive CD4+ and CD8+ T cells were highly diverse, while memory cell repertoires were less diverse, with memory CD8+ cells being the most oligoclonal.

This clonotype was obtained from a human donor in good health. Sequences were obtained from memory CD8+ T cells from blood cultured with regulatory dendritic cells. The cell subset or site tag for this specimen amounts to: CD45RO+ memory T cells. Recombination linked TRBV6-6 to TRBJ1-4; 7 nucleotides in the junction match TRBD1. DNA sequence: TGTGCCAGCAGTTCTGACAGGGCAACTAATGAAAAACTGTTTTTT. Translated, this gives CASSSDRATNEKLFF.